The next 18 T cell receptor beta chains were all read from a single sample in a study of blood T cell repertoires in COVID-19. TCRdb keeps only in-frame clones here, not all; method: immunoSEQ multiplex PCR. The profile covers 200,000 or so clones, with roughly nine tenths appearing a single time and 2.2% taken by the ten largest. Material: peripheral blood. The source is a woman between 50 and 59 years old with acute or convalescent COVID-19.

This clone was counted between two and nine times. For the CDR3, the DNA is TGCGCCAGCAGCCAAGAGTTAGGGCTGAACTGGGGCTCCGGGGAGCTGTTTTTT. It codes for CASSQELGLNWGSGELFF. The V call is TRBV4-3, the J call TRBJ2-2, with D possibly TRBD1 on 5 matching bases. Germline loops: CDR1 LGHNA, CDR2 YSLEER. The CDR3 has 18 amino acids. V lost 0 bases and J 6 bases, leaving 20 bases between the germline ends.

The rearrangement links TRBV18 to TRBJ2-1, with TRBD2 identical over 14 bases. J lost 0 bases, V lost 6 bases, and 4 bases had no gene match. The CDR3 has 17 residues. Germline V CDR1 and CDR2: KGHSH, LQKENI. The CDR3 nucleotides read TGTGCCAGCTCCGGGACTAGCGGGAGACCCTCCTACAATGAGCAGTTCTTC. It encodes CASSGTSGRPSYNEQFF.

The chain links TRBV7-3 to TRBJ2-1, with 9 bases lining up with TRBD1. CDR3 length: 15 residues. Germline trimming cut 3 bases from V and 0 bases from J; bases unmatched to any gene: 0. Germline loops: CDR1 SGHTA, CDR2 FQGTGA. The CDR3 sequence: CASSLTGGSYNEQFF. CDR3 nucleotides: TGTGCCAGCAGCTTGACAGGGGGCTCCTACAATGAGCAGTTCTTC.

The CDR3 loop is CASSPPSGVYQETQYF. The CDR3 DNA sequence: TGTGCCAGCTCACCTCCTAGCGGCGTGTACCAAGAGACCCAGTACTTC. V gene TRBV18 combines with J gene TRBJ2-5, with 7 bases that match TRBD2. From germline, CDR1 is KGHSH and CDR2 LQKENI. CDR3 length equals 16 residues. Trimming at V came to 3 bases and at J to 0 bases, leaving 7 bases not matched to a gene.

The chain is built from TRBV7-9 and TRBJ2-6, with no clear D. The CDR3 extends over 18 amino acids. The germline V gene encodes CDR1 SEHNR and CDR2 FQNEAQ (reference sequence). V was shortened by 1 base and J by 0 bases, with 13 bases between the two germline ends. The CDR3 DNA follows: TGTGCCAGCAGCTTAGACATGGGCGCCAGCTCTGGGGCCAACGTCCTGACTTTC. It yields the protein CASSLDMGASSGANVLTF.

This rearrangement joins TRBV6-5 to TRBJ2-7, with a tentative D call TRBD2 (5 bases). The ends were cut back, 0 bases at V and 6 bases at J, with 15 bases in the middle. The germline CDR1 and CDR2 sequences are MNHEY and SVGAGI. The CDR3 is 15 residues long. In DNA, the CDR3 is TGTGCCAGCAGTTACTCTTATTCGGGATTTCGCGAGCAGTACTTC. Encoded protein: CASSYSYSGFREQYF.

This clone was seen just once. The chain combines TRBV6-2 or TRBV6-3 with TRBJ2-1, with TRBD2 matching over 12 bases. V lost 2 bases, J lost 9 bases, and 8 bases stayed unmatched. Looked up from germline, CDR1 is MNHEY and CDR2 is SVGEGT. The CDR3 totals 16 residues. The CDR3 region has the DNA TGTGCCAGCAGTTACCGACTAGCGGGGGATGGTGGTGAGCAGTTCTTC. Translated: CASSYRLAGDGGEQFF.

The chain links TRBV6-5 to TRBJ1-2; possible D gene TRBD1, 5 bases. The CDR3 contains 15 residues. Germline V CDR1 and CDR2: MNHEY, SVGAGI. The V gene lost 7 bases and the J gene lost 5 bases, with 20 bases spanning the gap. The CDR3 nucleotides are TGTGCCAGCACTCCAAATCCGGGGGGGATTTATGGCTACACCTTC. Translation gives CASTPNPGGIYGYTF.

The DNA for the CDR3 is TGTGCCAGTAGTGTCACAGGGTCTGGAAACACCATATATTTT. Residues: CASSVTGSGNTIYF. The rearrangement uses TRBV19 and TRBJ1-3, with D possibly being TRBD1 (6 bases). Germline V CDR1 and CDR2: LNHDA, SQIVND (reference sequence). The CDR3 has 14 amino acids. V lost 5 bases and J lost 1, with 9 bases in between.

The chain's CDR3 is CASSQDQGGAYEQYF. In nucleotides, the CDR3 is TGCGCCAGCAGCCAAGATCAGGGTGGGGCCTACGAGCAGTACTTC. J is TRBJ2-7 and V is TRBV4-3; D is perhaps TRBD1 (5 bases). The V gene's germline CDR1 is LGHNA and CDR2 YSLEER. Trimming took 0 bases from V and 2 from J, leaving 11 bases between them. This CDR3 spans 15 amino acids.

This rearrangement joins TRBV5-8 to TRBJ1-5, with D possibly matching TRBD1 (5 bases). V lost 3 bases to trimming and J lost 1 base, with 11 bases between them. The CDR3 has 15 amino acids. The germline V gene encodes CDR1 SGHTS and CDR2 YDEGEE. CDR3 nucleotides: TGTGCCAGCAGCTGGGGGGGACCGAGCAATCAGCCCCAGCATTTT. Translating it yields CASSWGGPSNQPQHF.

This chain connects TRBV2 to TRBJ2-5, with 8 nucleotides matching TRBD2. Germline values: CDR1 SNHLY, CDR2 FYNNEI. The junction had 18 bases not matched to a gene; V was cut back by 8 bases and J by 4 bases. This CDR3 comprises 17 residues. CDR3 region: CASLRTTERGRGETQYF. CDR3 DNA: TGTGCCAGCTTGAGGACTACGGAGCGGGGGAGGGGAGAGACCCAGTACTTC.

This chain uses TRBV7-2 with TRBJ2-3; D perhaps matches TRBD2 (5 bases). Germline-derived CDR1 and CDR2 are SGHTA and FQGNSA. CDR3 length: 14 amino acids. V was trimmed by 8 bases and J by 4 bases, leaving 16 bases between them. CDR3 DNA sequence: TGTGCCAGCGCGAGGGCTAGCAGACCAGATACGCAGTATTTT. It translates to CASARASRPDTQYF.

The rearrangement uses TRBV5-4 and TRBJ2-2; D is ambiguous. CDR1 SGHNT and CDR2 YYREEE come from the germline V gene (reference sequence). The ends were cut back, 3 bases at V and 8 bases at J, with 8 bases in the middle. The CDR3 is 12 amino acids. The CDR3 spells CASSSTVGELFF. The CDR3 DNA follows: TGTGCCAGCAGCTCCACGGTTGGGGAGCTGTTTTTT.

In its sample, this clone was seen once. V is TRBV6-2 or TRBV6-3 and J is TRBJ2-1; TRBD2 agrees at 12 bases. This CDR3 is built from 17 residues. The V gene's germline CDR1 is MNHEY and CDR2 SVGEGT. V lost 6 bases, J lost 6 bases, and 12 bases stayed unmatched. CDR3 protein: CASSPPSGGALVNEQFF. For the CDR3, the DNA is TGTGCCAGCAGCCCCCCTAGCGGGGGGGCCCTCGTCAATGAGCAGTTCTTC.

The V and J genes are TRBV11-3 and TRBJ2-3, with 9 bases lining up with TRBD1. Germline assignment: CDR1 SGHNT and CDR2 YENEEA. Trimming removed 5 bases from V and 1 base from J; junction bases left unmatched: 7. The CDR3 covers 16 residues. The DNA for the CDR3 is TGTGCCAGCAGCACCTACAGGGGGCAAGGCACAGATACGCAGTATTTT. Translating gives CASSTYRGQGTDTQYF.

The chain carries TRBV29-1 and TRBJ1-3, with a possible D match to TRBD1 (6 bases). With 5 bases removed from V and 4 bases from J, the gap between germline ends came to 12 bases. The germline CDR1 and CDR2 sequences are SQVTM and ANQGSEA. The length of the CDR3 is 13 residues. Written as DNA, the CDR3 is TGCAGCGTTACCACAGGGACGGGAAACACCATATATTTT. Its protein product is CSVTTGTGNTIYF.

The chain combines TRBV24-1 with TRBJ2-3, with 10 bases lining up with TRBD2. V lost 4 bases, J lost 0 bases, and 3 bases stayed unmatched. The germline CDR1 and CDR2 sequences are KGHDR and SFDVKD. CDR3 length: 16 amino acids. The CDR3 nucleotides are TGTGCCACCAGTGACCCTAGCGGGGGTAGCACAGATACGCAGTATTTT. Its translation: CATSDPSGGSTDTQYF.